This record looks at one TCR beta chain sequence and its context. Germline V gives CDR1 SEHNR, CDR2 FQNEAQ (reference sequence). This CDR3 region has 14 residues. V was cut by 5 bases and J by 0 bases, with 9 bases left in between. Data came from immunoSEQ multiplex PCR; TCRdb stores just in-frame clones and leaves some out. Of 13,000 or so clones in the sample, 88% were seen once. The data were obtained in a study of control samples from healthy donors and cancer patients. The rearrangement links TRBV7-9 to TRBJ2-3; D is ambiguous. The sequenced sample consisted of formalin-fixed, paraffin-embedded tissue. This sequence originates from a male donor with melanoma. For the CDR3, the DNA is TGTGCCAGCAGCCGACCTGCTAGCACAGATACGCAGTATTTT. Encoded protein: CASSRPASTDTQYF.